This TCR beta chain emerged from a study of blood T cell repertoires in COVID-19. The repertoire was sequenced with immunoSEQ multiplex PCR; TCRdb's copy has only in-frame clones and lacks some. This sample has about 73,000 clones, with about four fifths found just once. The V gene's germline CDR1 is SNHLY and CDR2 FYNNEI. The CDR3 has 13 residues. V lost 6 bases to trimming and J lost 4 bases; unmatched junction nucleotides: 3. The chain carries TRBV2 and TRBJ1-5; the match to TRBD1 covers 7 bases. The receptor's source is a human donor in a cohort sampled during active COVID-19. Material: peripheral blood. CDR3 in DNA: TGTGCCAGCAGCGCGACAGGGAATCAGCCCCAGCATTTT. Protein sequence: CASSATGNQPQHF.